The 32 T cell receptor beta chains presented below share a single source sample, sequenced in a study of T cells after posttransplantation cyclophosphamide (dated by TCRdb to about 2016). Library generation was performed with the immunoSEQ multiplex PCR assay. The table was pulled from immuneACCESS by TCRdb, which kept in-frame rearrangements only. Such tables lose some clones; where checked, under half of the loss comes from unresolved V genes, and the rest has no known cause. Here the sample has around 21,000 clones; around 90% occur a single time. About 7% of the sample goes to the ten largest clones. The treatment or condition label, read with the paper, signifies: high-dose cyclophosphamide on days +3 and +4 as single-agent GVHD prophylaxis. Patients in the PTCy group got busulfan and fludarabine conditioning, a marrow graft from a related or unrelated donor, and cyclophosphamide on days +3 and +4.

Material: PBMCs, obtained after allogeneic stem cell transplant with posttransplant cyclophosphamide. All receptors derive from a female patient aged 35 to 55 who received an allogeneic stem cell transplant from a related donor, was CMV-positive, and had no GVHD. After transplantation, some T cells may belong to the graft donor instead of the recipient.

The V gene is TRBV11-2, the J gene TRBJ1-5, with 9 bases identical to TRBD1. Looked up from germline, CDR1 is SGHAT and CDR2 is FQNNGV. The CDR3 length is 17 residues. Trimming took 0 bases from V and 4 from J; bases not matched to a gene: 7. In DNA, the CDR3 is TGTGCCAGCAGCTTAGATCTGGCGGGACAGGGAAATCAGCCCCAGCATTTT. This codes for CASSLDLAGQGNQPQHF.

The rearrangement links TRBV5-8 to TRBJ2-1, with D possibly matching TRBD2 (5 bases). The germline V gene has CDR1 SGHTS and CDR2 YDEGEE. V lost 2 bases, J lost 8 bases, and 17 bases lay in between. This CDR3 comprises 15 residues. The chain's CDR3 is CASSFWSAGVDEQFF. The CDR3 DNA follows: TGTGCCAGCAGCTTTTGGAGCGCGGGTGTAGATGAGCAGTTCTTC.

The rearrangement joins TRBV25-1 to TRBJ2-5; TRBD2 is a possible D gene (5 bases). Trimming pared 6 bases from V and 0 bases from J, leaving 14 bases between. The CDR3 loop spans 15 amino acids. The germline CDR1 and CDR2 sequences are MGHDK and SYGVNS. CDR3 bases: TGTGCCAGCAGCCAGAATCCGGGAAACCAAGAGACCCAGTACTTC. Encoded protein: CASSQNPGNQETQYF.

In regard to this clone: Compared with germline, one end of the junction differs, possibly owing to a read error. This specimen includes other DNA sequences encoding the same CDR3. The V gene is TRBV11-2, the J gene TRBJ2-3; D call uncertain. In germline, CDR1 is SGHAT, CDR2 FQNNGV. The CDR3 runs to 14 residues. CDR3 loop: CASSLGAHTDTQYF. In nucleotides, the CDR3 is TGTGCCAGTAGCTTAGGCGCTCACACAGATACGCAGTATTTT.

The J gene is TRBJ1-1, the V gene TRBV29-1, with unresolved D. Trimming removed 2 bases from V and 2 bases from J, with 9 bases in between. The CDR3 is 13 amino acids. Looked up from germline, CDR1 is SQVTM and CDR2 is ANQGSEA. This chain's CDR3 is CSVENGANTEAFF. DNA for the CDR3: TGCAGCGTTGAAAATGGAGCAAACACTGAAGCTTTCTTT. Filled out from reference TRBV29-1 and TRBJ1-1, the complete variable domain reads SAVISQKPSRDICQRGTSLTIQCQVDSQVTMMFWYRQQPGQSLTLIATANQGSEATYESGFVIDKFPISRPNLTFSTLTVSNMSPEDSSIYLCSVENGANTEAFFGQGTRLTVV.

The CDR3 region has the DNA TGTGCCAGCAGTTTAACTACTAGCGGGAGGAGGACCGGGGAGCTGTTTTTT. Protein sequence: CASSLTTSGRRTGELFF. This chain connects TRBV27 to TRBJ2-2; 12 bases align to TRBD2. V was clipped by 2 bases and J by 5 bases; unmatched bases: 6. Germline V gives CDR1 MNHEY, CDR2 SMNVEV (reference sequence). CDR3 length: 17 residues.

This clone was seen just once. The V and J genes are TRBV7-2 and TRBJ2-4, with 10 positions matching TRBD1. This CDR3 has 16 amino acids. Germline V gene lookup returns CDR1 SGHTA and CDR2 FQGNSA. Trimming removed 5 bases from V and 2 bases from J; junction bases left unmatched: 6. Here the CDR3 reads CASSRRQGATKNIQYF. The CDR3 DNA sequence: TGTGCCAGCAGCCGGCGACAGGGGGCAACCAAAAACATTCAGTACTTC.

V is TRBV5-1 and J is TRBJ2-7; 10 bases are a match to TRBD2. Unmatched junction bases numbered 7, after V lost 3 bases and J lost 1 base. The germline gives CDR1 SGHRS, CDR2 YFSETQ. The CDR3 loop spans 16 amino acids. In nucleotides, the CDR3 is TGCGCCAGCAGCTCTCTAGGGACTAGCGTATCCTACGAGCAGTACTTC. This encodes CASSSLGTSVSYEQYF. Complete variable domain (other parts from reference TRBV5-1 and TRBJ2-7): KAGVTQTPRYLIKTRGQQVTLSCSPISGHRSVSWYQQTPGQGLQFLFEYFSETQRNKGNFPGRFSGRQFSNSRSEMNVSTLELGDSALYLCASSSLGTSVSYEQYFGPGTRLTVT.

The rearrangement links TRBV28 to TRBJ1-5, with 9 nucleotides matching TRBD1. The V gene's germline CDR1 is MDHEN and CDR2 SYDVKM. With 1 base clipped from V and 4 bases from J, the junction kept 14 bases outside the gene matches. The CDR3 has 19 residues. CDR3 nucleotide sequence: TGTGCCAGCAGTTTATTGATCTCACGGACAGGGGAGGGTAATCAGCCCCAGCATTTT. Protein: CASSLLISRTGEGNQPQHF.

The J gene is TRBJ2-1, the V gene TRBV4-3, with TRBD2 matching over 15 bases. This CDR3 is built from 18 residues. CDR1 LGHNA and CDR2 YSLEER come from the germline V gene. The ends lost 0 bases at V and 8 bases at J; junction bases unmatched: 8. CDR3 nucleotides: TGCGCCAGCAGCCAAGATCCCGGACTAGCGGGAGGGCATTATGAGCAGTTCTTC. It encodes CASSQDPGLAGGHYEQFF.

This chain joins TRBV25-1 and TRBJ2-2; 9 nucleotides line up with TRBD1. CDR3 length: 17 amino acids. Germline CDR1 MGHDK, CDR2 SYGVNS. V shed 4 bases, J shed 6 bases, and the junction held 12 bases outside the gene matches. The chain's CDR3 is CASSGPRDRAFAGELFF. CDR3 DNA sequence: TGTGCCAGCAGTGGACCGCGGGACAGGGCTTTTGCCGGGGAGCTGTTTTTT.

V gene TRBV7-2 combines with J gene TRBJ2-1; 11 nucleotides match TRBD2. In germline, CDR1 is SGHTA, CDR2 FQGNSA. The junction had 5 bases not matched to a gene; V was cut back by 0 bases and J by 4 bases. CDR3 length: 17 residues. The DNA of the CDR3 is TGTGCCAGCAGCTTAGCGCCGGGACTAGCGGTTTACAATGAGCAGTTCTTC. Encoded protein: CASSLAPGLAVYNEQFF.

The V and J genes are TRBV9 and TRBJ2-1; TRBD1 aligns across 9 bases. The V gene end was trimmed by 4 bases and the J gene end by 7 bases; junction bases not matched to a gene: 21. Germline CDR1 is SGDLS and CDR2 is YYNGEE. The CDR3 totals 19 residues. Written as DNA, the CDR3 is TGTGCCAGCAGCCCTCGTCCACAGACCGGGACAGGGAGAAGGAATGAGCAGTTCTTC. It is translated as CASSPRPQTGTGRRNEQFF.

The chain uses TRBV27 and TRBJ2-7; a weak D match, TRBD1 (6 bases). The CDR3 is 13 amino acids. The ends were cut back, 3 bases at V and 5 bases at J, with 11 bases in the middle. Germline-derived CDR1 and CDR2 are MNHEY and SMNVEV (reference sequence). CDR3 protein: CASSFTGSNEQYF. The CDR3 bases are TGTGCCAGCAGTTTTACAGGGTCCAACGAGCAGTACTTC.

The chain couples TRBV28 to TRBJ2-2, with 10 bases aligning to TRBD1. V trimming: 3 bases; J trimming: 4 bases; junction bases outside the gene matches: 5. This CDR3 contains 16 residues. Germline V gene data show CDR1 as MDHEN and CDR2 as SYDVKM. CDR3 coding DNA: TGTGCCAGCAGTTTGATAAGGGACAGGGGCACCGGGGAGCTGTTTTTT. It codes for CASSLIRDRGTGELFF. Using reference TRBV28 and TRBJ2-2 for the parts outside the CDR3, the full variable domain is DVKVTQSSRYLVKRTGEKVFLECVQDMDHENMFWYRQDPGLGLRLIYFSYDVKMKEKGDIPEGYSVSREKKERFSLILESASTNQTSMYLCASSLIRDRGTGELFFGEGSRLTVL.

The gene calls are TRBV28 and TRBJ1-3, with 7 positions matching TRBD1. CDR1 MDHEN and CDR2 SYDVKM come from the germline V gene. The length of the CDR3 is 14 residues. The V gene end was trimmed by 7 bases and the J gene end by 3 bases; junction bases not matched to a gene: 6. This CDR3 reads CASTLTGIGNTIYF. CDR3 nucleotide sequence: TGTGCCAGCACACTGACAGGGATTGGAAACACCATATATTTT.

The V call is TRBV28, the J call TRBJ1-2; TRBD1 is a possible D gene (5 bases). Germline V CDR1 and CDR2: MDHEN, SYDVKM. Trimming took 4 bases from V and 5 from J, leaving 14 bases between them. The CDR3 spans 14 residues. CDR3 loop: CASSSTGGRYGYTF. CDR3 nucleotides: TGTGCCAGCAGTTCCACAGGTGGAAGATATGGCTACACCTTC.

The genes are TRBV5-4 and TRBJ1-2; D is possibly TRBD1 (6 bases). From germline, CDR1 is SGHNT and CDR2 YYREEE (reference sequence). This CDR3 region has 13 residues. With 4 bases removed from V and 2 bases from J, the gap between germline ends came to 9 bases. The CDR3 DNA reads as TGTGCCAGCAGCACCGGGACAAACTATGGCTACACCTTC. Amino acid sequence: CASSTGTNYGYTF.

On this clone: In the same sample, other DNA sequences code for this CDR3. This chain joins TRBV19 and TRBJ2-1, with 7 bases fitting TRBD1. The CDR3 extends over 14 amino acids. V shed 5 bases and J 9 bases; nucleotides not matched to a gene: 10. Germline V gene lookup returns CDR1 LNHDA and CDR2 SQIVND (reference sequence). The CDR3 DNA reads TGTGCCAGTAGTGTGGGACAGAAGGTCAGTGAGCAGTTCTTC. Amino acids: CASSVGQKVSEQFF.

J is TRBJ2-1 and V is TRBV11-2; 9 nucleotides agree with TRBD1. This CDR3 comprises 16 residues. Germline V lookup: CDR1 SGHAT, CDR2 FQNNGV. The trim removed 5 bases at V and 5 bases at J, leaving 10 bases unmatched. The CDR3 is CASSPLTGQGHNEQFF. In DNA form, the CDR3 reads TGTGCCAGCAGCCCCCTCACGGGACAGGGACACAATGAGCAGTTCTTC.

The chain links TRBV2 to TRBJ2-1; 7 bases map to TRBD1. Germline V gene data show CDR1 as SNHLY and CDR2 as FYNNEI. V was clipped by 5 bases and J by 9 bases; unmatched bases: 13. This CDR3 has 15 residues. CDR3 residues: CASSFRDRRGTEQFF. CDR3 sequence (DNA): TGTGCCAGCAGTTTCCGGGACAGAAGGGGAACTGAGCAGTTCTTC.

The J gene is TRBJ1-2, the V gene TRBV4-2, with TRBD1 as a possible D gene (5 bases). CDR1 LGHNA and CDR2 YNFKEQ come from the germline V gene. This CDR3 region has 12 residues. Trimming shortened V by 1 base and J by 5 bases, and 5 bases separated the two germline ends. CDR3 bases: TGTGCCAGCAGCCAAGCAGGGTATGGCTACACCTTC. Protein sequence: CASSQAGYGYTF.

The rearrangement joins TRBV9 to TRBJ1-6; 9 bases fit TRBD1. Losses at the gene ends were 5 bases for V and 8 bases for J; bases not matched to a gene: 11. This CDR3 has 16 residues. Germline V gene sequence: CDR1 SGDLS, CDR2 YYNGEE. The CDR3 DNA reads TGTGCCAGCAGTACTACAGGGGGCAATACGGATTCACCCCTCCACTTT. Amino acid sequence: CASSTTGGNTDSPLHF. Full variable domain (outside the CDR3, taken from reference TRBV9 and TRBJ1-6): DSGVTQTPKHLITATGQRVTLRCSPRSGDLSVYWYQQSLDQGLQFLIQYYNGEERAKGNILERFSAQQFPDLHSELNLSSLELGDSALYFCASSTTGGNTDSPLHFGNGTRLTVT.

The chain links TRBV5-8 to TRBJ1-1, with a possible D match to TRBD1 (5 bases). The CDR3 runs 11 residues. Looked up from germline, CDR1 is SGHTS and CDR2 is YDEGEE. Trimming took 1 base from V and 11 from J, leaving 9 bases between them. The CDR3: CASSLRGQAFF. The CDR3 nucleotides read TGTGCCAGCAGCTTGAGGGGTCAGGCTTTCTTT. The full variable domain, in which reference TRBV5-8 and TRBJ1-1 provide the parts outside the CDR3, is EAGVTQSPTHLIKTRGQQATLRCSPISGHTSVYWYQQALGLGLQFLLWYDEGEERNRGNFPPRFSGRQFPNYSSELNVNALELEDSALYLCASSLRGQAFFGQGTRLTVV.

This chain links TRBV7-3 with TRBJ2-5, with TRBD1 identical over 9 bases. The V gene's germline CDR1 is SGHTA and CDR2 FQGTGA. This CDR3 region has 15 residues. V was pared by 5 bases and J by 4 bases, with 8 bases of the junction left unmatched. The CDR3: CASSALGQGGETQYF. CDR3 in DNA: TGTGCCAGCAGCGCCTTGGGACAGGGTGGAGAGACCCAGTACTTC.

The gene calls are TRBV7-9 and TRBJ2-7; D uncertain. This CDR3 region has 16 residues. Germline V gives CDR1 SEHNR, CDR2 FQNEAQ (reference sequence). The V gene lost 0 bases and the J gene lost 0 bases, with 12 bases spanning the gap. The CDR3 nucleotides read TGTGCCAGCAGCTTAGCGGGCAGCCGACCCTCCTACGAGCAGTACTTC. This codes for CASSLAGSRPSYEQYF.

The CDR3 DNA is TGTGCCAGTAGTATAGTTGGCGGATTGAACACTGAAGCTTTCTTT. It yields the protein CASSIVGGLNTEAFF. This sequence joins TRBV19 and TRBJ1-1; no definite D call. V lost 1 base to trimming and J lost 0 bases, with 9 bases between them. This CDR3 has 15 amino acids. Germline V CDR1 and CDR2: LNHDA, SQIVND (reference sequence).

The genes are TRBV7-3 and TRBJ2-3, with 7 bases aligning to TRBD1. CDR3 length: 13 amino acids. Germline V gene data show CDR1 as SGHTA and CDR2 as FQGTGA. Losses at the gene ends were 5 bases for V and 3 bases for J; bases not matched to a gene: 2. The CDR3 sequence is CASSTDRTDTQYF. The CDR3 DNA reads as TGTGCCAGCAGCACGGACAGGACAGATACGCAGTATTTT.

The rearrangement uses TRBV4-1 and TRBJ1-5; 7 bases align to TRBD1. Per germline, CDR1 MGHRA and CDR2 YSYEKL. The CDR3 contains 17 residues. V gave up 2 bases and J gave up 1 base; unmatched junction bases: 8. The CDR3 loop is CASSQIIRGASNQPQHF. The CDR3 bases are TGCGCCAGCAGCCAAATCATCAGGGGGGCCAGCAATCAGCCCCAGCATTTT.

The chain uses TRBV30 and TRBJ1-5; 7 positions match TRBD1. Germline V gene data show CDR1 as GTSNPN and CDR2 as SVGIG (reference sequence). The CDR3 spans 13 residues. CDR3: CAVRQGPNQPQHF. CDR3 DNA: TGTGCTGTAAGACAGGGTCCCAATCAGCCCCAGCATTTT.

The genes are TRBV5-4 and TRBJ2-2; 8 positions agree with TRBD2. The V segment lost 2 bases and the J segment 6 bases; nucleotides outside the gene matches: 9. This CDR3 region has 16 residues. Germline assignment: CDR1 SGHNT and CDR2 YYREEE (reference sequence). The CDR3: CASSFLGREEAGELFF. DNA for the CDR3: TGTGCCAGCAGCTTCCTGGGGCGGGAGGAGGCCGGGGAGCTGTTTTTT. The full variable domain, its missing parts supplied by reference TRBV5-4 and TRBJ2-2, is ETGVTQSPTHLIKTRGQQVTLRCSSQSGHNTVSWYQQALGQGPQFIFQYYREEENGRGNFPPRFSGLQFPNYSSELNVNALELDDSALYLCASSFLGREEAGELFFGEGSRLTVL.

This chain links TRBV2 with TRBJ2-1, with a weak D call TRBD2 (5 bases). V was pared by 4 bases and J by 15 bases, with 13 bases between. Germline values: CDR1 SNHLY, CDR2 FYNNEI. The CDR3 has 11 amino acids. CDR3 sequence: CASSARDWRFF. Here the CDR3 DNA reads TGTGCCAGCAGTGCTCGGGATTGGCGGTTCTTC.